The present T cell receptor (beta chain) was sequenced within a study of OX40 agonist ivuxolimab in advanced cancers. For the wider study: Ivuxolimab, which targeted the costimulatory receptor OX40 (CD134), was an agonistic, fully human IgG2 monoclonal antibody. Partial responses occurred in three dose-escalation patients, of whom one had hepatocellular carcinoma and two had cutaneous melanoma. The point of sequencing TCRbeta in the periphery was to test whether ivuxolimab changed TCR sequence diversity and drove clonal T-cell expansion. The paper reports the monotherapy dose-escalation portion (N = 52 patients) of the phase I ivuxolimab trial. Prior anti-PD-1, anti-PD-L1 or anti-CTLA-4 therapy was permitted, and approximately 42% of dose-escalation patients had received checkpoint inhibitors. Among the roughly 50 dose-escalation patients, about 19 had hepatocellular carcinoma, about 15 melanoma, 9 renal cell carcinoma and 9 head and neck cancer. Intravenous ivuxolimab was administered to patients every 2 weeks at six dose levels: 0.01, 0.1, 0.3, 1.5, 3 and 10 mg/kg. In the dose-escalation cohort, more than 75% of patients were male, and the mean age was around 60 years, with a range of 23 to 79.

Patients with autoimmune disease history or receiving systemic immunosuppression were excluded from the trial. Peripheral blood for TCR sequencing was drawn from every dose cohort at baseline, at cycle 4 day 1 and at cycle 7 day 1. Samples were obtained from an open-label, multicenter, first-in-human phase I dose-escalation trial of ivuxolimab. Adults with locally advanced or metastatic melanoma, renal cell, hepatocellular, or head and neck squamous cell carcinoma were enrolled in the trial. Before TCR sequencing, CD4+ T cells and CD8+ T cells from peripheral blood were sorted into separate populations. Notes on this clone: This clone's antigen is unknown. No qualities accompany the bases; no much larger clone lies one base away.

Genomic DNA was extracted from sorted cells for sequencing of the TCRbeta CDR3 region. The immunoSEQ Assay was used to sequence the TCRbeta CDR3 regions. TCRdb limited this immuneACCESS table to in-frame rearrangements with V and J called. A share of clones is missing; checked studies link under half to unresolved V genes, and the rest is unexplained. Counted in this sample were 52,000 or so clones; 80% to 85% of them appeared once. Almost 0.65% of the sample is in the top ten clones. CDR1 and CDR2 were assigned from the germline V gene (reference sequence) as GTSNPN and SVGIG. V was cut back by 2 bases and J by 7 bases, leaving a gap of 12 bases between them. The CDR3 runs 12 residues from the cysteine to the phenylalanine. Only the CDR3 DNA is retained, 36 bases long and in frame from the first base. Points the paper makes about the study in general: Low levels of normalized T-cell clonal expansion were also seen in some patients who did not respond. Partial responders in the 0.1-3.0 mg/kg groups had among the lowest normalized peripheral clonal expansion, especially among CD8+ T cells. Antigen specificity was not determined for the clonally expanded peripheral T cells. After ivuxolimab, CD8+ T cells had more expanded clones than CD4+ T cells on average. At doses from 0.1 to 3.0 mg/kg, clonal expansion was seen in both CD4+ and CD8+ blood T cells between baseline and week 6.

This TCR was recovered from an adult with an advanced solid tumor such as melanoma, head and neck, liver or kidney cancer. The rearrangement combines TRBV30 with TRBJ2-7; TRBD2 is possibly the D segment (5 matching bases). The sample consisted of CD4+ or CD8+ T cells sorted from blood, taken in a trial of the OX40 agonist ivuxolimab. Read as DNA, the sequence is TGTGCCTGGAGTCCGAGGGTACGGGAGCAGTACTTC. It specifies CAWSPRVREQYF.